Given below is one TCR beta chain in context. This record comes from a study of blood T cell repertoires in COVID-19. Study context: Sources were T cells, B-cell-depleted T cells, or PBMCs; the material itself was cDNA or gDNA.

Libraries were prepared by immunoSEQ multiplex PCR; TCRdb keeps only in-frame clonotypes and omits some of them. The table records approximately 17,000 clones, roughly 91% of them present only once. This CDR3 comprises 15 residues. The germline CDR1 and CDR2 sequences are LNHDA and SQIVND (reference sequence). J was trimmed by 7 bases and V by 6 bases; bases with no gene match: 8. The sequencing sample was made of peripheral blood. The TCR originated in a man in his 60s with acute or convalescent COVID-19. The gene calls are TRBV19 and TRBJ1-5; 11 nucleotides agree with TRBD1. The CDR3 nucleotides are TGTGCCAGTAGAACCTCGGGACAGGGGGAACAGCCCCAGCATTTT. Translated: CASRTSGQGEQPQHF.